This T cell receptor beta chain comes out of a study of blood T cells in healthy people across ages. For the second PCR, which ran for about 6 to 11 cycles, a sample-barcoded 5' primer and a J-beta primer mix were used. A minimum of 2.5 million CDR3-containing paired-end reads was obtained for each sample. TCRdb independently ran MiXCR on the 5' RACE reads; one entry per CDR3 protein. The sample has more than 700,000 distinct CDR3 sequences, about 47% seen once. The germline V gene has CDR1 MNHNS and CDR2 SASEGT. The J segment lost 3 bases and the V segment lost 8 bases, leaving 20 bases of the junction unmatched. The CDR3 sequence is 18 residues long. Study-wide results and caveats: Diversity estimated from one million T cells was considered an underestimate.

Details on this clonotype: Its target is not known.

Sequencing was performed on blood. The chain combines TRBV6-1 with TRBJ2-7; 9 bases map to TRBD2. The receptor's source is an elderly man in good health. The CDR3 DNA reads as TGTGCCAGCCATGCCCAACCAAGGGCTAGCGGGAAAGTCTACGAGCAGTACTTC. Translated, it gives CASHAQPRASGKVYEQYF.